Listed below are T cell receptor beta chains from one sample, sequenced in a study of early T cells in non-severe SARS-CoV-2 infection. TCRdb recomputed calls from the 5' RACE reads with MiXCR, one row per CDR3 protein. The sample comprises 45,000 to 75,000 distinct CDR3 sequences, around 12% of which are singletons, and roughly 5% rests with the top ten. Sequencing used whole blood. All receptors come from an adult who was a healthcare worker with PCR-confirmed SARS-CoV-2 infection or an uninfected control (not recorded which). The CDR3 runs from the conserved cysteine through the conserved F or W. A D gene is named only where the DNA matches it firmly. Clone sizes are given selectively: once, few, many, or a class where the clone is expanded.

few,TRBV7-2,TRBJ1-6,NA,TGTGCCAGCAGCCTCCCGGCGTTTAGAAATTCACCCCTCCACTTT,CASSLPAFRNSPLHF
many,TRBV7-6,TRBJ2-7,NA,TGTGCCAGCAGCTTACCGGGGGCGGACGAGCAGTACTTC,CASSLPGADEQYF
NA,TRBV12-3/TRBV12-4,TRBJ1-6,NA,TGTGCCAGCAGTCCGGCCTTTAATTCACCCCTCCACTTT,CASSPAFNSPLHF
few,TRBV20-1,TRBJ1-2,NA,TGCAGTGCCCCCATTATCACAGCCGGAACCTACAACTATGGCTACACCTTC,CSAPIITAGTYNYGYTF
few,TRBV10-3,TRBJ1-6,TRBD1,TGTGCCATCAGTGGGGGGACAGTACTCCACTTT,CAISGGTVLHF
many,TRBV7-9,TRBJ2-7,NA,TGTGCCAGCAGCGACTCCCAACGCCTCCACTACGAGCAGTACTTC,CASSDSQRLHYEQYF
NA,TRBV3-1,TRBJ1-1,NA,TGTGCCAGCAGCCTCTCGTATAGGGTGAACACTGAAGCTTTCTTT,CASSLSYRVNTEAFF
NA,TRBV30,TRBJ1-5,NA,TGTGCCTGGAGTGCCGGACTGTACAATCAGCCCCAGCATTTT,CAWSAGLYNQPQHF
few,TRBV29-1,TRBJ2-1,TRBD2,TGCAGCGTCGAGGGGACTAGCGGGGGCGGTGAGCAGTTCTTC,CSVEGTSGGGEQFF
NA,TRBV7-8,TRBJ2-7,NA,TGTGCCAGCAGCTTATTCGCGTCAAGCTCCTACGAGCAGTACTTC,CASSLFASSSYEQYF
few,TRBV20-1,TRBJ2-7,NA,TGCAGTGCTAGTGGTCAGGGGGGTTACGAGCAGTACTTC,CSASGQGGYEQYF
many,TRBV19,TRBJ2-1,NA,TGTGCCAGTAGCCTTGGGGTTCCCTCCTACAATGAGCAGTTCTTC,CASSLGVPSYNEQFF
NA,TRBV11-3,TRBJ1-1,TRBD1,TGTGCCAGCAGCGTCGGACAGGGGGGAGGAAGAAACACTGAAGCTTTCTTT,CASSVGQGGGRNTEAFF
few,TRBV30,TRBJ2-5,TRBD2,TGTGCCTGGAGTGTACTCGGGGGGGCCCGAGAGACCCAGTACTTC,CAWSVLGGARETQYF
NA,TRBV6-5,TRBJ2-2,TRBD2,TGTGCCAGCAGTCTCTCCAAGATCCAGAGCGGGAGATTGAACACCGGGGAGCTGTTTTTT,CASSLSKIQSGRLNTGELFF
few,TRBV4-1,TRBJ2-4,TRBD1,TGCGCCAGCAGCAGTGGACAGGTGGTCAAAAACATTCAGTACTTC,CASSSGQVVKNIQYF
few,TRBV14,TRBJ2-7,NA,TGTGCCAGCAGCCGGCAGCCCACGGGGTACGAGCAGTACTTC,CASSRQPTGYEQYF
few,TRBV11-3,TRBJ2-1,NA,TGTGCCAGCAGCTCAGGGGAGAGCTCCTACAATGAGCAGTTCTTC,CASSSGESSYNEQFF
NA,TRBV29-1,TRBJ2-1,TRBD1,TGCAGCGCTTCCCGGGACAGGGGAAATGAGCAGTTCTTC,CSASRDRGNEQFF
many,TRBV7-2,TRBJ1-1,NA,TGTGCCAGCAGCCCTACAGCTGGCACTGAAGCTTTCTTT,CASSPTAGTEAFF
many,TRBV7-9,TRBJ1-6,NA,TGTGCCAGCAGCTTAGGACAGAAGGGGTCACCCCTCCACTTT,CASSLGQKGSPLHF
few,TRBV7-2,TRBJ2-7,NA,TGTGCCAGCAGCTTAGATCCCACCTACGAGCAGTACTTC,CASSLDPTYEQYF
few,TRBV28,TRBJ1-1,NA,TGTGCCAGCCATGCGGGCACTGAAGCTTTCTTT,CASHAGTEAFF
few,TRBV6-6,TRBJ1-4,NA,TGTGCCAGCAGTCCTGCTGAAAAACTGTTTTTT,CASSPAEKLFF
NA,TRBV10-3,TRBJ1-6,NA,TGTGCCATCAGTGATGGATTGGGTTCACCCCTCCACTTT,CAISDGLGSPLHF
many,TRBV5-6,TRBJ2-1,NA,TGTGCCAGTAGCTTGAGGAGCGGTGAGCAGTTCTTC,CASSLRSGEQFF
NA,TRBV2,TRBJ2-7,NA,TGTGCCAGCAAGTCCTCCTACGAGCAGTACTTC,CASKSSYEQYF
many,TRBV6-2/TRBV6-3,TRBJ1-5,TRBD1,TGTGCCAGCAGCCGGGGACAGGAGGGACAGCCCCAGCATTTT,CASSRGQEGQPQHF
NA,TRBV3-1,TRBJ2-2,NA,TGTGCCAGCAGCCAAGATTTTGGGAGGAACACCGGGGAGCTGTTTTTT,CASSQDFGRNTGELFF